The clone carrying this T cell receptor (beta chain) was seen only a few times. Its antigen is as yet unknown. This sample was included in a study of post-analysis software for immune sequencing data. With 8 bases clipped from V and 1 base from J, the junction kept 6 bases outside the gene matches. Germline lookup yields CDR1 MNHNS and CDR2 SASEGT. CDR3 length equals 14 residues. Study-level results: Higher frequency in patients than in controls was seen for a handful of TRBV segments, with TRBV5-6, TRBV5-1 and TRBV20-1 among them.

Unique molecular identifiers were present in the TCR beta cDNA libraries. Some 500,000 cDNA molecules were obtained per 1 to 10 million input T cells. MiXCR, applied by TCRdb to the PCR reads, yields one record per CDR3 protein. The repertoire holds about 500,000 distinct CDR3 sequences, under 55% seen once, with roughly an eighth in the top ten. Specimen: blood. The chain carries TRBV6-1 and TRBJ2-5, with 8 bases identical to TRBD2. The TCR originated in a girl aged 5-17 years with multiple sclerosis. CDR3: CASRAGGFQETQYF. In nucleotides, the CDR3 is TGTGCCAGCCGCGCGGGAGGTTTCCAAGAGACCCAGTACTTC.